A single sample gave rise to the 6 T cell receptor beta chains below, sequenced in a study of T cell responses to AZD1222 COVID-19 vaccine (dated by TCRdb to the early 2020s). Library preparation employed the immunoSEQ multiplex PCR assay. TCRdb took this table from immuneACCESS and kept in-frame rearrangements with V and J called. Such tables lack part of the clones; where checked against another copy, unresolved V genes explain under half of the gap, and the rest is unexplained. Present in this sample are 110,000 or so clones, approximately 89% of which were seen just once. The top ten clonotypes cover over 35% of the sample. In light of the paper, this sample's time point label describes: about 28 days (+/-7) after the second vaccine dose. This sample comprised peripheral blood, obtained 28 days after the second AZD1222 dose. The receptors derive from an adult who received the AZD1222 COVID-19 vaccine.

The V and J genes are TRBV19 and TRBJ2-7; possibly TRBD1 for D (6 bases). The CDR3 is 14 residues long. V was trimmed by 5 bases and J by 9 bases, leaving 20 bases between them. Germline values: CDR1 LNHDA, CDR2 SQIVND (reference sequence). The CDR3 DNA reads TGTGCCAGTAGTGCCTCCACACAGGGAAGGGGGCAGTACTTC. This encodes CASSASTQGRGQYF.

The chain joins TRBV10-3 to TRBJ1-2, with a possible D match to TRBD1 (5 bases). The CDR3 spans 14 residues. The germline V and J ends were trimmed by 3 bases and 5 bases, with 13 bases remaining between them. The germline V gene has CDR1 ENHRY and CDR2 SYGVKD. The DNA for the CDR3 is TGTGCCATCAGTGAAGACGGGGGTGGGTATGGCTACACCTTC. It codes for CAISEDGGGYGYTF.

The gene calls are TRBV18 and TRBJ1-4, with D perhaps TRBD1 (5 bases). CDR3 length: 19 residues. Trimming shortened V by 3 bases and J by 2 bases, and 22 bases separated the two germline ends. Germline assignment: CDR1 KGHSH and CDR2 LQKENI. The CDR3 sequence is CASSPPNLGPGSTNEKLFF. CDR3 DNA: TGTGCCAGCTCACCCCCAAACCTGGGGCCGGGCTCTACTAATGAAAAACTGTTTTTT.

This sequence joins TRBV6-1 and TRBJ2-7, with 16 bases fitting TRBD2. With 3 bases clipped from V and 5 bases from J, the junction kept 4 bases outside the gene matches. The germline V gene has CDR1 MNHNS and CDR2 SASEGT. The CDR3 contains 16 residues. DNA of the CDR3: TGTGCCAGCAGTGACCCGGGACTAGCGGGAGGGGACGAGCAGTACTTC. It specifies CASSDPGLAGGDEQYF.

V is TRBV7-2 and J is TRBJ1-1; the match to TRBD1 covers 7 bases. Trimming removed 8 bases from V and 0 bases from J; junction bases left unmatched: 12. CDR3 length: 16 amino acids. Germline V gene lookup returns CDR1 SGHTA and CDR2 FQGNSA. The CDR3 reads CASALRRTGLNTEAFF. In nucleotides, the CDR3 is TGTGCCAGCGCACTTAGGAGGACAGGCTTGAACACTGAAGCTTTCTTT. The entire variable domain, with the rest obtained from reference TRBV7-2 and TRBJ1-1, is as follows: GAGVSQSPSNKVTEKGKDVELRCDPISGHTALYWYRQSLGQGLEFLIYFQGNSAPDKSGLPSDRFSAERTGGSVSTLTIQRTQQEDSAVYLCASALRRTGLNTEAFFGQGTRLTVV.

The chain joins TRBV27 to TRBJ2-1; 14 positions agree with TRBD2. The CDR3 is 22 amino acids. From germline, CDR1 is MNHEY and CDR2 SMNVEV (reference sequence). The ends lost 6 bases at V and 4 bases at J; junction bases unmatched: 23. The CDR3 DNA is TGTGCCAGCAGGGGTGTGGCCGGGACTAGCGGGAGAGGGGGGGGGAGTTACAATGAGCAGTTCTTC. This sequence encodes CASRGVAGTSGRGGGSYNEQFF.